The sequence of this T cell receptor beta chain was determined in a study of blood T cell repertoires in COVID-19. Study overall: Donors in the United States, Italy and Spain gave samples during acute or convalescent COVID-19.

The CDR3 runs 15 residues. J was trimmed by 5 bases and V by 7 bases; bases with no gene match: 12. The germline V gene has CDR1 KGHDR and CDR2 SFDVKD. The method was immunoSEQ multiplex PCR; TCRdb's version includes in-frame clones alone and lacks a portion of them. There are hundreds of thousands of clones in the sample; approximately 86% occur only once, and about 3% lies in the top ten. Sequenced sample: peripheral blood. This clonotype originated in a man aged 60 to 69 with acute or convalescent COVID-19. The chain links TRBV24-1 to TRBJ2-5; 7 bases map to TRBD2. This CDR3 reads CATSFSGASGETQYF. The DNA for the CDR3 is TGTGCCACCAGCTTCAGCGGGGCCTCTGGGGAGACCCAGTACTTC.